Presented here are 26 T cell receptor beta chains from one specimen sequenced in a study of somatic mutations in cytotoxic T cells in rheumatoid arthritis. Method: immunoSEQ multiplex PCR; TCRdb's copy keeps in-frame clones and lacks some. Among 15,000 to 20,000 clones listed, roughly 82% were seen once. Sequencing was performed on CD8+ T cells sorted from blood. The receptors shown here come from a woman in her forties or fifties with rheumatoid arthritis.

This rearrangement joins TRBV7-9 to TRBJ2-7; D call uncertain. The CDR3 has 13 residues. Between the trimmed V and J ends, which lost 7 bases and 3 bases, there was a span of 13 bases. The germline CDR1 and CDR2 sequences are SEHNR and FQNEAQ (reference sequence). CDR3 amino acids: CASNFDRDYEQYF. CDR3 nucleotide sequence: TGTGCCAGCAACTTCGATAGGGACTACGAGCAGTACTTC.

The chain couples TRBV7-9 to TRBJ2-1, with D unresolved. CDR1 SEHNR and CDR2 FQNEAQ come from the germline V gene (reference sequence). Trimming removed 10 bases from V and 8 bases from J, with 12 bases in between. There are 11 residues in the CDR3. The chain's CDR3 is CATNDGYEQFF. CDR3 in DNA: TGTGCCACTAATGACGGTTATGAGCAGTTCTTC. Variable domain in full (rest from reference TRBV7-9 and TRBJ2-1): DTGVSQNPRHKITKRGQNVTFRCDPISEHNRLYWYRQTLGQGPEFLTYFQNEAQLEKSRLLSDRFSAERPKGSFSTLEIQRTEQGDSAMYLCATNDGYEQFFGPGTRLTVL.

The rearrangement links TRBV28 to TRBJ2-3, with TRBD2 matching over 8 bases. Per the germline V gene, CDR1 is MDHEN and CDR2 is SYDVKM. The CDR3 runs 16 residues. The ends lost 6 bases at V and 6 bases at J; junction bases unmatched: 14. CDR3 protein: CASRPYTGGIMDTQYF. DNA of the CDR3: TGTGCCAGCAGACCCTACACGGGAGGGATAATGGATACGCAGTATTTT.

The V and J genes are TRBV11-2 and TRBJ2-7; D possibly corresponds to TRBD1 (5 bases). The V gene's germline CDR1 is SGHAT and CDR2 FQNNGV. CDR3 length equals 15 residues. Trimming took 3 bases from V and 3 from J, leaving 15 bases between them. The CDR3 reads CASSFQQQGIYEQYF. CDR3 nucleotides: TGTGCCAGCAGCTTTCAGCAGCAGGGAATCTACGAGCAGTACTTC.

This clone appeared a few times. The chain joins TRBV29-1 to TRBJ1-1; D not resolved. V lost 0 bases, J lost 7 bases, and 9 bases lay in between. The CDR3 contains 12 residues. Germline CDR1 SQVTM, CDR2 ANQGSEA. The DNA for the CDR3 is TGCAGCGTTGAAGACAGCCCCGGTGAAGCTTTCTTT. Translating gives CSVEDSPGEAFF.

This sequence joins TRBV9 and TRBJ2-2; 10 bases line up with TRBD2. Germline CDR1 is SGDLS and CDR2 is YYNGEE. The CDR3 is 16 amino acids. Trimming cost V 4 bases and J 4 bases; bases outside gene matches: 7. CDR3 sequence reads: CASSPQREGRTGELFF. The DNA of the CDR3 is TGTGCCAGCAGCCCCCAGCGGGAGGGCCGCACCGGGGAGCTGTTTTTT.

The chain combines TRBV4-3 with TRBJ2-7; TRBD2 agrees at 9 bases. J was trimmed by 3 bases and V by 0 bases; bases with no gene match: 6. Looked up from germline, CDR1 is LGHNA and CDR2 is YSLEER. CDR3 size: 16 residues. CDR3 loop: CASSQERLAEDYEQYF. The DNA of the CDR3 is TGCGCCAGCAGCCAAGAGAGACTAGCGGAGGACTACGAGCAGTACTTC.

This clone was counted between two and nine times. The J gene is TRBJ1-1, the V gene TRBV5-1; 7 bases align to TRBD1. J was trimmed by 1 base and V by 0 bases; bases with no gene match: 6. The CDR3 length is 16 residues. The V gene's germline CDR1 is SGHRS and CDR2 YFSETQ. CDR3 protein: CASSLDLGTANTEAFF. Written as DNA, the CDR3 is TGCGCCAGCAGCTTGGACCTCGGGACAGCGAACACTGAAGCTTTCTTT.

The chain uses TRBV7-2 and TRBJ2-1; D may be TRBD2 (6 bases). Germline CDR1 SGHTA, CDR2 FQGNSA. The CDR3 consists of 15 residues. The V end was cut by 5 bases, the J end by 4 bases, with 15 bases between. The CDR3 coding sequence is TGTGCCAGCAGCGACCTCCGGCGGGGTTACAATGAGCAGTTCTTC. Its translation: CASSDLRRGYNEQFF.

In this sample, this clone turned up once. The V and J genes are TRBV27 and TRBJ2-1, with D perhaps TRBD2 (6 bases). The length of the CDR3 is 15 residues. The germline CDR1 and CDR2 sequences are MNHEY and SMNVEV (reference sequence). Trimming pared 5 bases from V and 0 bases from J, leaving 11 bases between. The CDR3 region has the DNA TGTGCCAGCAGTCCCCCCGGGAGCTCCTACAATGAGCAGTTCTTC. Protein product: CASSPPGSSYNEQFF.

The chain joins TRBV4-3 to TRBJ2-1, with 7 bases lining up with TRBD2. Germline CDR1 LGHNA, CDR2 YSLEER. The CDR3 runs to 16 residues. The junction had 7 bases not matched to a gene; V was cut back by 2 bases and J by 3 bases. The CDR3 DNA is TGCGCCAGCAGCCAACGGTCTAGCGGACACTACAATGAGCAGTTCTTC. Translated, it gives CASSQRSSGHYNEQFF.

J is TRBJ2-3 and V is TRBV4-1; D unresolved. Germline V gene lookup returns CDR1 MGHRA and CDR2 YSYEKL. Trimming took 2 bases from V and 0 from J, leaving 9 bases between them. CDR3 length: 15 amino acids. The chain's CDR3 is CASSQWAPSTDTQYF. CDR3 coding DNA: TGCGCCAGCAGCCAATGGGCTCCTAGCACAGATACGCAGTATTTT.

The table lists this clone with a count of one. The chain has TRBV6-5 and TRBJ1-1, with a possible D match to TRBD1 (5 bases). The CDR3 is 13 amino acids. The germline V gene encodes CDR1 MNHEY and CDR2 SVGAGI. Trimming cost V 0 bases and J 6 bases, with 8 bases left between them. The CDR3 reads CASSYSGQAEAFF. The CDR3 nucleotides are TGTGCCAGCAGTTACTCAGGACAAGCTGAAGCTTTCTTT.

V and J are TRBV7-6 and TRBJ2-2; 7 bases agree with TRBD1. In germline, CDR1 is SGHVS, CDR2 FNYEAQ. The CDR3 is made up of 16 amino acids. With 5 bases clipped from V and 0 bases from J, the junction kept 6 bases outside the gene matches. The CDR3 bases are TGTGCCAGCAGCCCAGACAGGGCCCCGAACACCGGGGAGCTGTTTTTT. Amino acid sequence: CASSPDRAPNTGELFF.

The V gene is TRBV30, the J gene TRBJ1-4; D might be TRBD1 (6 bases). The V end lost 4 bases, the J end lost 8 bases, and 14 bases lay between the germline ends. The CDR3 spans 13 residues. The V gene's germline CDR1 is GTSNPN and CDR2 SVGIG (reference sequence). The CDR3 coding sequence is TGTGCCTGGACCCTAGGGGGAACCGAAAAACTGTTTTTT. Amino acid sequence: CAWTLGGTEKLFF.

This rearrangement joins TRBV21-1 to TRBJ2-5. TRBV21-1 is reported as a pseudogene. This CDR3 has 15 residues. DNA for the CDR3: TGTGCCAGCAGCACCGCCGAAAAGTTCCAAGAGACCCAGTACTTC. It translates to CASSTAEKFQETQYF.

This clone was observed a single time. CDR3 region: CASSPPGTNLANTGELFF. Written as DNA, the CDR3 is TGTGCCAGCAGCCCGCCCGGGACTAATCTAGCGAACACCGGGGAGCTGTTTTTT. The chain uses TRBV5-4 and TRBJ2-2; 7 positions match TRBD2. The V gene end was trimmed by 4 bases and the J gene end by 0 bases; junction bases not matched to a gene: 12. Germline lookup yields CDR1 SGHNT and CDR2 YYREEE (reference sequence). The CDR3 sequence is 18 residues long.

This chain joins TRBV5-5 and TRBJ1-5, with TRBD1 matching 10 bases. This CDR3 is 16 amino acids long. The ends lost 4 bases at V and 4 bases at J; junction bases unmatched: 8. Germline loops: CDR1 SGHKS, CDR2 YYEKEE (reference sequence). The CDR3: CASSAGTGDRNQPQHF. DNA for the CDR3: TGTGCCAGCAGCGCCGGGACAGGGGACAGAAATCAGCCCCAGCATTTT.

The V and J genes are TRBV5-5 and TRBJ1-6, with a weak D call TRBD1 (6 bases). The germline V gene encodes CDR1 SGHKS and CDR2 YYEKEE (reference sequence). The CDR3 has 14 amino acids. V lost 4 bases and J lost 7, with 12 bases in between. The CDR3 DNA reads TGTGCCAGCAGCGACGGACAGCAGAATTCACCCCTCCACTTT. Its translation: CASSDGQQNSPLHF.

The gene calls are TRBV9 and TRBJ2-7, with 7 bases lining up with TRBD1. CDR3 size: 15 residues. V shed 0 bases and J 3 bases; nucleotides not matched to a gene: 6. Germline values: CDR1 SGDLS, CDR2 YYNGEE. The CDR3 nucleotides read TGTGCCAGCAGCGTAGGAGGGACAGTTCTCTACGAGCAGTACTTC. This codes for CASSVGGTVLYEQYF.

This chain joins TRBV9 and TRBJ1-2; maybe TRBD1 (6 bases). The CDR3 is 14 residues long. The germline V and J ends were trimmed by 0 bases and 4 bases, with 10 bases remaining between them. Germline-derived CDR1 and CDR2 are SGDLS and YYNGEE. The CDR3 DNA follows: TGTGCCAGCAGCGTAGAGGGACATGGCTATGGCTACACCTTC. Residues: CASSVEGHGYGYTF.

The chain is built from TRBV7-9 and TRBJ1-2; D gene unclear. The V end was cut by 5 bases, the J end by 6 bases, with 7 bases between. Germline CDR1 SEHNR, CDR2 FQNEAQ (reference sequence). The CDR3 is made up of 11 amino acids. The CDR3 protein is CASSPAHGYTF. Written as DNA, the CDR3 is TGTGCCAGCAGCCCGGCCCATGGCTACACCTTC. The full variable domain, rest sourced from reference TRBV7-9 and TRBJ1-2, is DTGVSQNPRHKITKRGQNVTFRCDPISEHNRLYWYRQTLGQGPEFLTYFQNEAQLEKSRLLSDRFSAERPKGSFSTLEIQRTEQGDSAMYLCASSPAHGYTFGSGTRLTVV.

V and J are TRBV27 and TRBJ1-4; the D is unclear. The V gene's germline CDR1 is MNHEY and CDR2 SMNVEV (reference sequence). The CDR3 totals 14 residues. V was shortened by 6 bases and J by 2 bases, with 10 bases between the two germline ends. The CDR3 loop reads CASRKDTTNEKLFF. The CDR3 DNA reads as TGTGCCAGCAGAAAGGATACGACTAATGAAAAACTGTTTTTT.

The rearrangement uses TRBV5-5 and TRBJ2-1; no firm D call. The CDR3 runs to 13 residues. Germline CDR1 is SGHKS and CDR2 is YYEKEE (reference sequence). Trimming pared 4 bases from V and 8 bases from J, leaving 13 bases between. CDR3 bases: TGTGCCAGCAGCCCTGGTCCTGAGGATGAGCAGTTCTTC. Translating it yields CASSPGPEDEQFF.

The chain recombines TRBV4-3 with TRBJ2-7, with D possibly TRBD1 on 5 matching bases. Trimming took 0 bases from V and 4 from J, leaving 16 bases between them. The V gene's germline CDR1 is LGHNA and CDR2 YSLEER. This CDR3 has 16 amino acids. In DNA, the CDR3 is TGCGCCAGCAGCCAAGATCCGACAGCAATTGCTTACGAGCAGTACTTC. It codes for CASSQDPTAIAYEQYF.

This clone was seen a few times. The chain couples TRBV19 to TRBJ2-7, with D perhaps being TRBD1 or TRBD2 (6 bases each). The CDR3 covers 13 residues. The V gene lost 3 bases and the J gene lost 6 bases, with 12 bases spanning the gap. Per the germline V gene, CDR1 is LNHDA and CDR2 is SQIVND (reference sequence). The CDR3: CASSMSGAGEQYF. As DNA, the CDR3 is TGTGCCAGTAGTATGTCGGGGGCCGGCGAGCAGTACTTC.